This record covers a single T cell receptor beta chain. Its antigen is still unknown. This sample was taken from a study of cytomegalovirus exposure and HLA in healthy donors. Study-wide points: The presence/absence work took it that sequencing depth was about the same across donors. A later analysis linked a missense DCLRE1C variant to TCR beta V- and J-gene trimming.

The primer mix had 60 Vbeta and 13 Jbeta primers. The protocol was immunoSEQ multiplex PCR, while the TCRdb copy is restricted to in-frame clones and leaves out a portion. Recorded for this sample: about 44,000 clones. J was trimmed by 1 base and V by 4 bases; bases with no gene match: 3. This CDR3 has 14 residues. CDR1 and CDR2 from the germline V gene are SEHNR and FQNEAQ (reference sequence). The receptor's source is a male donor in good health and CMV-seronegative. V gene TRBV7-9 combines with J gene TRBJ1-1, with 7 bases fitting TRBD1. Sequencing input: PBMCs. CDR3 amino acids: CASSSYRGNTEAFF. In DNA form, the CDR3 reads TGTGCCAGCAGCTCCTACAGGGGGAACACTGAAGCTTTCTTT.